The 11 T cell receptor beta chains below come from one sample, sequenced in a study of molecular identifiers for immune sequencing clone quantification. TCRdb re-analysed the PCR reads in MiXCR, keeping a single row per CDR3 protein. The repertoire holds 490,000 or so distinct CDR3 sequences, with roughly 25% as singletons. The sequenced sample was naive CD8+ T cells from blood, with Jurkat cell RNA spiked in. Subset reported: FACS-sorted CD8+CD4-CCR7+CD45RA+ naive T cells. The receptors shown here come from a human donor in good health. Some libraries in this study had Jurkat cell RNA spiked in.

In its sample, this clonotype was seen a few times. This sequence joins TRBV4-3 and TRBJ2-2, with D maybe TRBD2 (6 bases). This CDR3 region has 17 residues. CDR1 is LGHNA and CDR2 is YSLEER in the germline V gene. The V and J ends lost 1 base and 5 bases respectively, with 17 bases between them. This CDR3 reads CASSQVWLSAGTGELFF. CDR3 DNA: TGCGCCAGCAGCCAAGTTTGGCTGAGCGCGGGAACCGGGGAGCTGTTTTTT.

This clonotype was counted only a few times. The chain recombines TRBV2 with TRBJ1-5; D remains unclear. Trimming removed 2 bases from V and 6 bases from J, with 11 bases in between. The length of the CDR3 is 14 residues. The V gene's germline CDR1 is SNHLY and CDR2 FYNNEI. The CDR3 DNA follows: TGTGCCAGCAGTGAATGGTCTGGGAGTCAGCCCCAGCATTTT. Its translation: CASSEWSGSQPQHF.

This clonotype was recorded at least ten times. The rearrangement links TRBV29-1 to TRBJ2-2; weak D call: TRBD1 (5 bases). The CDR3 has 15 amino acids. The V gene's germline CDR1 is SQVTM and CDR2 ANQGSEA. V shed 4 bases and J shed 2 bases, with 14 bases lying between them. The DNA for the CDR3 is TGCAGCGTTGGTTTGTACAGGACCAACACCGGGGAGCTGTTTTTT. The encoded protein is CSVGLYRTNTGELFF.

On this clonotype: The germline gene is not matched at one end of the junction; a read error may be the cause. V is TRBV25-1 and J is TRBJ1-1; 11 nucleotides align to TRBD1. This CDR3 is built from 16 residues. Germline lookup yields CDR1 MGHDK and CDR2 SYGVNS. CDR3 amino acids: CASSTRTGGSVGEAFF. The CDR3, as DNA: TGTGCCAGCAGTACCAGGACAGGGGGCTCTGTAGGGGAAGCCTTCTTT.

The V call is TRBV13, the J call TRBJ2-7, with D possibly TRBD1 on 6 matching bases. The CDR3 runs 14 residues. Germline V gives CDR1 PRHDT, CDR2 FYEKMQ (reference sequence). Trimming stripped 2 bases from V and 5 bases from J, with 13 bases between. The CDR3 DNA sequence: TGTGCCAGCAGCTTACGCACAGGGCTCCACGAGCAGTACTTC. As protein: CASSLRTGLHEQYF.

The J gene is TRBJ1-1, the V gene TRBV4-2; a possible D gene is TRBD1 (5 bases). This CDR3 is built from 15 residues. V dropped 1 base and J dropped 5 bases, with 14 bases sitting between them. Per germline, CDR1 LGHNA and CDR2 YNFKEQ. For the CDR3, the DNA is TGTGCCAGCAGCCAAGGGGTGGGGGTCTCTACTGAAGCTTTCTTT. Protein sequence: CASSQGVGVSTEAFF.

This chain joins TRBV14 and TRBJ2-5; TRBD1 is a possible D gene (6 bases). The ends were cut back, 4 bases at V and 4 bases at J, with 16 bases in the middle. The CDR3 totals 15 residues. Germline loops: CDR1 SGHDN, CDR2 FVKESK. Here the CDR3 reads CASSLQQGVGETQYF. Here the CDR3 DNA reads TGTGCCAGCAGCCTGCAACAGGGAGTAGGAGAGACCCAGTACTTC.

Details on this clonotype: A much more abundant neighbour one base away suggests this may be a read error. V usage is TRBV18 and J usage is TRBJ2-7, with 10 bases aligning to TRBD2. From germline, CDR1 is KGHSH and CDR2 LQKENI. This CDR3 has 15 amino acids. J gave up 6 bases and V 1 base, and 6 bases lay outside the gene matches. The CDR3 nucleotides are TGTGCCAGCTCACCACTACCTAGCGGGAGAAGCGAGCAGTACTTC. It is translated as CASSPLPSGRSEQYF.

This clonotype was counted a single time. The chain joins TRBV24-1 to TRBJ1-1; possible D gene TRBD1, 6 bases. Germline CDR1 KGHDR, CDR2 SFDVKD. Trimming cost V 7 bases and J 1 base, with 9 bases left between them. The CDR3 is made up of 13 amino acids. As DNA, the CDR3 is TGTGCCACCAGACCGGGGGCGAACACTGAAGCTTTCTTT. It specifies CATRPGANTEAFF.

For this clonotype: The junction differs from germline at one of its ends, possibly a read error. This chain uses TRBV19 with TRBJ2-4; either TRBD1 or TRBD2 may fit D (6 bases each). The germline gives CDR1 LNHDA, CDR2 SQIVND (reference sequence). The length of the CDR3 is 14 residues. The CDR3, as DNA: TGTGCCAGTGGTATCGGGGGCGGCAAAAACATTCAGTACTTC. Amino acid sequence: CASGIGGGKNIQYF.

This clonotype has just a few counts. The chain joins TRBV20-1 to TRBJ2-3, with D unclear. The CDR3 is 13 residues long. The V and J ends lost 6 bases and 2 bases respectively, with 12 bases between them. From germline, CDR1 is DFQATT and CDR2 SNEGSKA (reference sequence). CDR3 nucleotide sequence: TGCAGTGCCGGCAGGACCTTCACAGATACGCAGTATTTT. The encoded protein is CSAGRTFTDTQYF.